Listed below are T cell receptor beta chains from one sample, sequenced in a study of T cell changes during pregnancy in multiple sclerosis. Sequencing used immunoSEQ multiplex PCR; TCRdb keeps in-frame clones, though not all of them. The table shows more than 80,000 clones, with roughly nine tenths occurring only once. The input for sequencing was peripheral blood, taken before pregnancy. These receptor sequences come from a female donor with multiple sclerosis, enrolled in a pregnancy study. CDR3s include the opening cysteine and the closing phenylalanine or tryptophan. Each record gives: D gene, V gene, clone size, J gene, CDR3 protein, CDR3 DNA. A D gene is named only where the DNA matches it firmly. Size is stated for part of the rows, as once, few or many counts, or as a class when the clone is expanded.

>TRBD2|TRBV7-2|-|TRBJ2-4
CASSLGSGGKNIQYF
TGTGCCAGCAGCTTAGGATCGGGGGGCAAAAACATTCAGTACTTC
>TRBD1|TRBV7-2|few|TRBJ2-3
CASRLGQGASDTQYF
TGTGCCAGCAGGCTGGGACAGGGGGCCAGTGATACGCAGTATTTT
>TRBD1|TRBV7-2|-|TRBJ1-5
CASSLVDRANQPQHF
TGTGCCAGCAGCTTAGTGGACAGGGCAAATCAGCCCCAGCATTTT
>TRBD1|TRBV5-1|-|TRBJ2-1
CASSLRTGGFNEQFF
TGCGCCAGCAGCCTACGGACAGGGGGCTTTAATGAGCAGTTCTTC
>-|TRBV18|-|TRBJ1-1
CASSQSGNTEAFF
TGTGCCAGCTCACAGTCCGGGAATACTGAAGCTTTCTTT
>-|TRBV27|-|TRBJ1-1
CASSLIGQGNTEAFF
TGTGCCAGCAGTTTAATTGGGCAGGGGAACACTGAAGCTTTCTTT
>TRBD1|TRBV10-3|-|TRBJ1-1
CATEDRGSTEAFF
TGTGCCACGGAAGACAGGGGGAGCACTGAAGCTTTCTTT
>-|TRBV30|-|TRBJ2-1
CAWRSLTGSMGYNEQFF
TGTGCCTGGAGATCCCTGACAGGATCAATGGGTTACAATGAGCAGTTCTTC
>TRBD2|TRBV29-1|-|TRBJ2-3
CSVGTLLAGGIDTQYF
TGCAGCGTCGGCACGCTACTAGCGGGGGGGATAGATACGCAGTATTTT
>TRBD2|TRBV10-3|once|TRBJ2-7
CAISPGLAGADYEQYF
TGTGCCATCAGTCCGGGACTAGCGGGAGCCGACTACGAGCAGTACTTC
>-|TRBV5-1|few|TRBJ1-1
CASSDRQNTEAFF
TGCGCCAGCAGCGATAGACAGAACACTGAAGCTTTCTTT
>-|TRBV5-1|-|TRBJ1-1
CASSWRWGQDTEAFF
TGCGCCAGCAGCTGGAGGTGGGGGCAGGACACTGAAGCTTTCTTT
>TRBD1|TRBV28|once|TRBJ2-7
CASSTGQGAVEQYF
TGTGCCAGCAGTACAGGACAGGGGGCCGTCGAGCAGTACTTC
>-|TRBV5-1|-|TRBJ2-1
CASSLAGPYNEQFF
TGCGCCAGCAGCTTGGCAGGCCCGTACAATGAGCAGTTCTTC
>-|TRBV6-4|-|TRBJ1-6
CASSDSAENSPLHF
TGTGCCAGCAGTGACTCGGCCGAAAATTCACCCCTCCACTTT
>-|TRBV6-1|-|TRBJ1-1
CASSQGLNTEAFF
TGTGCCAGCAGTCAGGGGTTGAACACTGAAGCTTTCTTT
>TRBD1|TRBV19|-|TRBJ2-3
CASSTGTGRGTDTQYF
TGTGCCAGTAGTACCGGGACAGGGAGAGGCACAGATACGCAGTATTTT
>-|TRBV13|-|TRBJ2-7
CASSLAADFYESHYEQYF
TGTGCCAGCAGCTTAGCCGCCGACTTCTACGAATCACACTACGAGCAGTACTTC
>-|TRBV5-6|few|TRBJ1-1
CASSLVSRVNTEAFF
TGTGCCAGCAGCTTGGTAAGCAGGGTGAACACTGAAGCTTTCTTT
>TRBD1|TRBV11-3|-|TRBJ1-2
CASSPGTGYGYTF
TGTGCCAGCAGTCCAGGGACAGGGTATGGCTACACCTTC
>-|TRBV4-3|-|TRBJ2-7
CASSQTPETGPYEQYF
TGCGCCAGCAGCCAAACACCAGAAACAGGGCCCTACGAGCAGTACTTC
>-|TRBV9|once|TRBJ1-6
CASSSTGGNSPLHF
TGTGCCAGCAGCTCGACCGGGGGTAATTCACCCCTCCACTTT
>-|TRBV6-1|-|TRBJ1-1
CASSATGYTEAFF
TGTGCCAGCAGCGCTACAGGATACACTGAAGCTTTCTTT
>TRBD2|TRBV27|-|TRBJ2-1
CASSLILAGLNEQFF
TGTGCCAGCAGTTTAATACTAGCGGGTTTGAATGAGCAGTTCTTC
>-|TRBV19|-|TRBJ1-1
CASSNTGTLNTEAFF
TGTGCCAGTAGCAATACCGGGACACTGAACACTGAAGCTTTCTTT
>TRBD2|TRBV6-4|-|TRBJ2-1
CASSAAESGSAEQFF
TGTGCCAGCAGTGCCGCCGAGAGCGGGAGCGCGGAGCAGTTCTTC
>-|TRBV7-2|-|TRBJ1-2
CASRAGPVNYGYTF
TGTGCCAGCAGGGCGGGGCCCGTTAACTATGGCTACACCTTC
>-|TRBV4-2|-|TRBJ1-1
CASRPTTRGGTEAFF
TGTGCCAGCAGGCCCACCACTCGGGGTGGGACTGAAGCTTTCTTT
>-|TRBV6-5|-|TRBJ1-5
CASSYGSGTDQPQHF
TGTGCCAGCAGTTACGGGTCAGGAACCGATCAGCCCCAGCATTTT
>TRBD1|TRBV13|-|TRBJ1-1
CASSLWGGTGPMNTEAFF
TGTGCCAGCAGCTTATGGGGCGGGACAGGGCCCATGAACACTGAAGCTTTCTTT
>-|TRBV27|-|TRBJ1-1
CASSLGENTEAFF
TGTGCCAGCAGTTTGGGAGAGAACACTGAAGCTTTCTTT
>TRBD2|TRBV27|-|TRBJ2-2
CASSLTASTGLGETGELFF
TGTGCCAGCAGTTTGACAGCCAGTACGGGACTAGGGGAAACCGGGGAGCTGTTTTTT
>-|TRBV27|-|TRBJ1-2
CASLPTGSNYGYTF
TGTGCCAGCCTTCCGACAGGTTCTAACTATGGCTACACCTTC
>-|TRBV20-1|-|TRBJ2-5
CSAGERETQYF
TGCAGTGCTGGGGAGAGGGAGACCCAGTACTTC
>-|TRBV27|once|TRBJ2-7
CASRLDISYEQYF
TGTGCCAGCAGGCTGGACATTTCCTACGAGCAGTACTTC
>-|TRBV11-2|-|TRBJ2-5
CASRFGGLQETQYF
TGTGCCAGCAGATTCGGGGGGCTCCAAGAGACCCAGTACTTC
>TRBD2|TRBV28|-|TRBJ2-1
CASSPPTSRIEQFF
TGTGCCAGCAGTCCCCCGACTAGCAGGATTGAGCAGTTCTTC
>-|TRBV30|-|TRBJ1-2
CAWSVVRVIYGYTF
TGTGCCTGGAGTGTAGTCAGGGTTATCTATGGCTACACCTTC
>-|TRBV28|once|TRBJ2-7
CASSLRGFYEQYF
TGTGCCAGCAGTTTAAGAGGGTTCTACGAGCAGTACTTC
>-|TRBV20-1|-|TRBJ2-1
CSATYEQFF
TGCAGTGCTACGTATGAGCAGTTCTTC
>-|TRBV28|-|TRBJ1-2
CASSSYGYTF
TGTGCCAGCAGTTCTTATGGCTACACCTTC
>-|TRBV6-5|few|TRBJ2-2
CASSTGETSTGELFF
TGTGCCAGCAGTACGGGGGAGACGAGCACCGGGGAGCTGTTTTTT
>TRBD2|TRBV5-6|-|TRBJ2-7
CASSLVGGGSYEQYF
TGTGCCAGCAGCTTGGTGGGCGGGGGGTCCTACGAGCAGTACTTC
>-|TRBV2|-|TRBJ2-2
CASRRRGGAGDTGELFF
TGTGCCAGCAGACGAAGAGGGGGGGCAGGAGACACCGGGGAGCTGTTTTTT
>TRBD1|TRBV6-5|-|TRBJ1-1
CASTAQGAATEAFF
TGTGCCAGCACCGCACAGGGGGCGGCGACTGAAGCTTTCTTT
>TRBD1|TRBV5-6|-|TRBJ2-7
CASSFTGAFSYEQYF
TGTGCCAGCAGCTTTACAGGGGCTTTCAGCTACGAGCAGTACTTC
>TRBD1|TRBV7-3|once|TRBJ2-3
CASSWTGTGTQYF
TGTGCCAGCAGCTGGACAGGGACAGGTACGCAGTATTTT
>-|TRBV10-3|-|TRBJ1-6
CAISDQGDTNSPLHF
TGTGCCATCAGTGACCAAGGGGATACGAATTCACCCCTCCACTTT
>-|TRBV5-1|once|TRBJ1-1
CASSWWGGEGTEAFF
TGCGCCAGCAGCTGGTGGGGGGGCGAGGGAACTGAAGCTTTCTTT
>-|TRBV6-1|once|TRBJ2-5
CATRGGARQTQYF
TGTGCCACCAGGGGGGGGGCGAGGCAGACCCAGTACTTC
>-|TRBV20-1|-|TRBJ1-2
CSTGSRFGYTF
TGCAGTACAGGGTCTCGGTTCGGCTACACCTTC
>-|TRBV28|-|TRBJ2-5
CASNEGGSETQYF
TGTGCCAGCAACGAAGGGGGTTCTGAGACCCAGTACTTC
>TRBD1|TRBV9|-|TRBJ1-1
CASSRQGDTEAFF
TGTGCCAGCAGCCGACAGGGGGACACTGAAGCTTTCTTT
>-|TRBV5-1|-|TRBJ2-1
CASSFDNGSEQFF
TGCGCCAGCAGCTTTGACAACGGGAGTGAGCAGTTCTTC
>TRBD2|TRBV7-8|-|TRBJ2-7
CASSLIRTSGRYEQYF
TGTGCCAGCAGCTTGATTCGGACTAGCGGGAGGTACGAGCAGTACTTC
>TRBD1|TRBV4-2|once|TRBJ2-7
CASSQLDSGQGAYEQYF
TGTGCCAGCAGCCAATTAGACTCGGGGCAGGGGGCCTACGAGCAGTACTTC
>TRBD2|TRBV29-1|once|TRBJ2-7
CSATGGTTYEQYF
TGCAGCGCCACCGGAGGGACTACCTACGAGCAGTACTTC
>-|TRBV27|once|TRBJ1-5
CASSLGKGGNQPQHF
TGTGCCAGCAGTTTAGGCAAGGGAGGCAATCAGCCCCAGCATTTT
>TRBD2|TRBV19|-|TRBJ2-7
CASSMEPPRLAGAYEQYF
TGTGCCAGTAGTATGGAGCCCCCCCGACTAGCGGGGGCCTACGAGCAGTACTTC